The 23 T cell receptor beta chains reported below all come from one sample, sequenced in a study of blood T cell repertoires in COVID-19. Some clones are missing from TCRdb's copy, which holds only in-frame ones; the method was immunoSEQ multiplex PCR. The sample yields 30,000 or so clones, roughly 90% seen once. Sequencing input: peripheral blood. Source of these receptors: a human donor in a cohort sampled during active COVID-19.

The chain has TRBV7-8 and TRBJ2-5, with TRBD2 identical over 12 bases. CDR1 SGHVS and CDR2 FQNEAQ come from the germline V gene. The length of the CDR3 is 16 residues. Trimming took 5 bases from V and 2 from J; bases not matched to a gene: 6. Here the CDR3 reads CASSPRLAGVQETQYF. The CDR3 region has the DNA TGTGCCAGCAGCCCTAGACTAGCGGGGGTACAAGAGACCCAGTACTTC.

This clone was recorded once. The rearrangement links TRBV20-1 to TRBJ1-2; D not certain. The V end was cut by 3 bases, the J end by 3 bases, with 11 bases between. The V gene's germline CDR1 is DFQATT and CDR2 SNEGSKA (reference sequence). This CDR3 has 13 amino acids. The CDR3 DNA sequence: TGCAGTGCTAGTGCCGGGGATGACTATGGCTACACCTTC. It codes for CSASAGDDYGYTF.

This rearrangement joins TRBV5-1 to TRBJ2-7; 8 bases line up with TRBD2. CDR3 length: 16 residues. In germline, CDR1 is SGHRS, CDR2 YFSETQ. J lost 0 bases, V lost 0 bases, and 5 bases had no gene match. The DNA for the CDR3 is TGCGCCAGCAGCTTGGAACAGCTAGCGGGCTCCTACGAGCAGTACTTC. The encoded protein is CASSLEQLAGSYEQYF. The variable domain in full, completed from reference TRBV5-1 and TRBJ2-7, reads KAGVTQTPRYLIKTRGQQVTLSCSPISGHRSVSWYQQTPGQGLQFLFEYFSETQRNKGNFPGRFSGRQFSNSRSEMNVSTLELGDSALYLCASSLEQLAGSYEQYFGPGTRLTVT.

The chain uses TRBV9 and TRBJ2-7; no definite D call. Germline V gene data show CDR1 as SGDLS and CDR2 as YYNGEE. The CDR3 sequence is 13 residues long. Between the trimmed V and J ends, which lost 4 bases and 0 bases, there was a span of 8 bases. The CDR3 DNA follows: TGTGCCAGCAGCCCCCGGGTCTCCTACGAGCAGTACTTC. The encoded protein is CASSPRVSYEQYF.

V gene TRBV5-4 combines with J gene TRBJ1-3; D might be TRBD1 (6 bases). Germline V gene sequence: CDR1 SGHNT, CDR2 YYREEE (reference sequence). Trimming removed 0 bases from V and 2 bases from J, with 12 bases in between. CDR3 size: 16 residues. This CDR3 is CASSLDLQGTGNTIYF. In DNA, the CDR3 is TGTGCCAGCAGCTTGGATCTCCAGGGGACTGGAAACACCATATATTTT.

The V and J genes are TRBV14 and TRBJ1-1; 7 positions agree with TRBD1. This CDR3 is built from 16 residues. Germline V lookup: CDR1 SGHDN, CDR2 FVKESK. V was clipped by 6 bases and J by 0 bases; unmatched bases: 10. This chain's CDR3 is CASRFSGQKMNTEAFF. The CDR3 DNA reads TGTGCCAGCAGATTCTCGGGACAGAAGATGAACACTGAAGCTTTCTTT.

The chain is built from TRBV27 and TRBJ2-6; D uncertain. The CDR3 covers 16 residues. V was trimmed by 8 bases and J by 2 bases, leaving 16 bases between them. The germline V gene has CDR1 MNHEY and CDR2 SMNVEV (reference sequence). The CDR3 bases are TGTGCCAGCCCGAACCGTACCAGGCCTGGGGCCAACGTCCTGACTTTC. This codes for CASPNRTRPGANVLTF. Full variable domain (rest looked up from reference TRBV27 and TRBJ2-6): EAQVTQNPRYLITVTGKKLTVTCSQNMNHEYMSWYRQDPGLGLRQIYYSMNVEVTDKGDVPEGYKVSRKEKRNFPLILESPSPNQTSLYFCASPNRTRPGANVLTFGAGSRLTVL.

The count of this clone is one. The J gene is TRBJ1-4, the V gene TRBV28; tentatively, D is TRBD1 (5 bases). This CDR3 region has 12 residues. Germline-derived CDR1 and CDR2 are MDHEN and SYDVKM. Trimming removed 6 bases at V and 3 bases at J, with 5 bases between. Here the CDR3 reads CASRGANEKLFF. CDR3 coding DNA: TGTGCCAGCAGAGGGGCTAATGAAAAACTGTTTTTT.

The chain couples TRBV5-6 to TRBJ2-7; TRBD2 aligns across 8 bases. The germline V gene encodes CDR1 SGHDT and CDR2 YYEEEE. The CDR3 spans 15 residues. Losses at the gene ends were 2 bases for V and 4 bases for J; bases not matched to a gene: 8. The DNA of the CDR3 is TGTGCCAGCAGCTTTGGCGGGGGGAAAGTATACGAGCAGTACTTC. Encoded protein: CASSFGGGKVYEQYF.

The gene calls are TRBV28 and TRBJ1-4; 7 bases line up with TRBD1. The CDR3 covers 15 residues. The junction had 7 bases not matched to a gene; V was cut back by 6 bases and J by 3 bases. Germline V gene lookup returns CDR1 MDHEN and CDR2 SYDVKM. CDR3 coding DNA: TGTGCCAGCAGCCCACAGACAGGGTCTAATGAAAAACTGTTTTTT. Encoded protein: CASSPQTGSNEKLFF.

V is TRBV7-3 and J is TRBJ2-5, with 9 bases matching TRBD2. Germline lookup yields CDR1 SGHTA and CDR2 FQGTGA. CDR3 length equals 16 residues. V gave up 1 base and J gave up 3 bases; unmatched junction bases: 6. CDR3: CASSLNLAGLKETQYF. The DNA for the CDR3 is TGTGCCAGCAGCTTAAACCTAGCGGGGTTGAAAGAGACCCAGTACTTC.

V gene TRBV9 combines with J gene TRBJ2-1; 9 bases line up with TRBD2. Germline V gene sequence: CDR1 SGDLS, CDR2 YYNGEE. The CDR3 covers 17 residues. With V trimmed by 2 bases and J by 6 bases, 12 bases remained unmatched. The CDR3 here is CASSVRLAGAGGNEQFF. In nucleotides, the CDR3 is TGTGCCAGCAGCGTGAGGTTAGCGGGGGCCGGGGGCAATGAGCAGTTCTTC.

V gene TRBV2 combines with J gene TRBJ2-4, with 7 positions matching TRBD1. Trimming at V came to 0 bases and at J to 2 bases, leaving 4 bases not matched to a gene. Per germline, CDR1 SNHLY and CDR2 FYNNEI. The CDR3 runs 16 residues. The CDR3 sequence: CASSEAETGSKNIQYF. For the CDR3, the DNA is TGTGCCAGCAGTGAAGCCGAGACAGGGTCCAAAAACATTCAGTACTTC.

The gene calls are TRBV2 and TRBJ2-7; 8 bases are shared with TRBD1. This CDR3 has 15 residues. The V and J ends lost 2 bases and 3 bases, in that order; junction bases with no gene match: 6. CDR1 is SNHLY and CDR2 is FYNNEI in the germline V gene. The CDR3 DNA reads TGTGCCAGCAGTGAACCGGGAGACAGGGGCTACGAGCAGTACTTC. Its translation is CASSEPGDRGYEQYF. The full variable domain, in which reference TRBV2 and TRBJ2-7 provide the parts outside the CDR3, is EPEVTQTPSHQVTQMGQEVILRCVPISNHLYFYWYRQILGQKVEFLVSFYNNEISEKSEIFDDQFSVERPDGSNFTLKIRSTKLEDSAMYFCASSEPGDRGYEQYFGPGTRLTVT.

This rearrangement joins TRBV5-1 to TRBJ2-7; TRBD2 matches 12 bases. Per the germline V gene, CDR1 is SGHRS and CDR2 is YFSETQ. The CDR3 covers 15 residues. The V segment lost 4 bases and the J segment 7 bases; nucleotides outside the gene matches: 9. The CDR3 loop is CASSRTSGVTREQYF. CDR3 nucleotide sequence: TGCGCCAGCAGCAGGACTAGCGGGGTCACTAGGGAGCAGTACTTC.

The gene calls are TRBV11-2 and TRBJ1-2; a possible D gene is TRBD1 (5 bases). V was cut by 5 bases and J by 5 bases, with 6 bases left in between. This CDR3 has 11 amino acids. The V gene's germline CDR1 is SGHAT and CDR2 FQNNGV. CDR3 protein: CASSRTYGYTF. In nucleotides, the CDR3 is TGTGCCAGCAGCAGGACATATGGCTACACCTTC.

V and J are TRBV9 and TRBJ2-7; 11 bases line up with TRBD2. CDR3 length: 15 amino acids. From germline, CDR1 is SGDLS and CDR2 YYNGEE. V dropped 3 bases and J dropped 7; count of bases not matched to a gene: 9. The DNA of the CDR3 is TGTGCCAGCAGCGCTTTAGCGGGGGGGGTTCAGGAGCAGTACTTC. Its protein product is CASSALAGGVQEQYF. The complete variable domain, with remaining parts taken from reference TRBV9 and TRBJ2-7, reads DSGVTQTPKHLITATGQRVTLRCSPRSGDLSVYWYQQSLDQGLQFLIQYYNGEERAKGNILERFSAQQFPDLHSELNLSSLELGDSALYFCASSALAGGVQEQYFGPGTRLTVT.

V usage is TRBV21-1 and J usage is TRBJ2-7; TRBD1 reflects the table's D call only, with no check against the DNA. TRBV21-1 is a recognized pseudogene. The CDR3 is made up of 13 amino acids. CDR3: CASSTRGSYEQYF. The CDR3 DNA follows: TGTGCCAGCAGCACAAGGGGATCCTACGAGCAGTACTTC.

The chain carries TRBV19 and TRBJ2-2, with 9 nucleotides matching TRBD1. V was clipped by 6 bases and J by 0 bases; unmatched bases: 5. Germline values: CDR1 LNHDA, CDR2 SQIVND (reference sequence). The CDR3 is 16 amino acids. The CDR3 nucleotides read TGTGCCAGTAGCCGAAGACAGGGGGCGAACACCGGGGAGCTGTTTTTT. It codes for CASSRRQGANTGELFF.

The chain combines TRBV29-1 with TRBJ2-7; 7 bases map to TRBD1. The CDR3 spans 13 residues. CDR1 and CDR2 from the germline V gene are SQVTM and ANQGSEA. V was pared by 5 bases and J by 0 bases, with 4 bases of the junction left unmatched. CDR3 loop: CSVTGANSYEQYF. The CDR3 DNA follows: TGCAGCGTTACAGGGGCAAACTCCTACGAGCAGTACTTC.

The J gene is TRBJ1-3, the V gene TRBV11-1, with D possibly being TRBD1 (6 bases). The CDR3 covers 15 residues. V was cut by 4 bases and J by 4 bases, with 14 bases left in between. In germline, CDR1 is SGHAT, CDR2 FQDESV (reference sequence). The CDR3 nucleotides read TGTGCCAGCAGCTCCATGGACAGTGTGGGAAACACCATATATTTT. It codes for CASSSMDSVGNTIYF.

The V call is TRBV9, the J call TRBJ2-1, with TRBD2 matching 12 bases. With V trimmed by 0 bases and J by 4 bases, 14 bases remained unmatched. The CDR3 covers 20 residues. Germline-derived CDR1 and CDR2 are SGDLS and YYNGEE. CDR3 residues: CASSVERGLAGPAGYNEQFF. CDR3 DNA: TGTGCCAGCAGCGTAGAGAGGGGACTAGCGGGTCCCGCCGGGTACAATGAGCAGTTCTTC.

The chain carries TRBV9 and TRBJ2-6; D possibly corresponds to TRBD1 (6 bases). Germline CDR1 reads SGDLS; CDR2 reads YYNGEE. Trimming removed 0 bases from V and 0 bases from J, with 13 bases in between. The CDR3 has 18 residues. The CDR3: CASSVVPRTDSGANVLTF. The CDR3 bases are TGTGCCAGCAGCGTAGTTCCCAGGACAGACTCTGGGGCCAACGTCCTGACTTTC.